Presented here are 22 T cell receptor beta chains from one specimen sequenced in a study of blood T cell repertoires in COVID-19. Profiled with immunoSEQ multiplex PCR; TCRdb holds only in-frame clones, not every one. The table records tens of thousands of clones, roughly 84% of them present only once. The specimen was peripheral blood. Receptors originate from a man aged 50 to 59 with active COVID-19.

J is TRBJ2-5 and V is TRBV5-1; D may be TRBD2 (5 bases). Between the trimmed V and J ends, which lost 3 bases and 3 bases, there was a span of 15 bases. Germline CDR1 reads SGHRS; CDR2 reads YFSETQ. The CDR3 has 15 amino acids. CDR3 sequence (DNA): TGCGCCAGCAGCTCACTCCCTAGAGCGGAAGAGACCCAGTACTTC. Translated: CASSSLPRAEETQYF. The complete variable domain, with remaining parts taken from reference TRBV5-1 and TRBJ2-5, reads KAGVTQTPRYLIKTRGQQVTLSCSPISGHRSVSWYQQTPGQGLQFLFEYFSETQRNKGNFPGRFSGRQFSNSRSEMNVSTLELGDSALYLCASSSLPRAEETQYFGPGTRLLVL.

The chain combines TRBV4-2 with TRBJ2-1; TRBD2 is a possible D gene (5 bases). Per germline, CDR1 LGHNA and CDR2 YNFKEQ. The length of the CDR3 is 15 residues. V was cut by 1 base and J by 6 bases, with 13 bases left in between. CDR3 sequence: CASSQGGELANEQFF. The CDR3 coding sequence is TGTGCCAGCAGCCAAGGGGGAGAGCTGGCCAATGAGCAGTTCTTC.

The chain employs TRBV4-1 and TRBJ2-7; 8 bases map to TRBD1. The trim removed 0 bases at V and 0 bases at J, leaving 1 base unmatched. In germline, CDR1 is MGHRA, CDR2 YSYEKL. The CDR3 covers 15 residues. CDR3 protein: CASSQEDRASYEQYF. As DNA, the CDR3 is TGCGCCAGCAGCCAAGAGGACAGGGCCTCCTACGAGCAGTACTTC.

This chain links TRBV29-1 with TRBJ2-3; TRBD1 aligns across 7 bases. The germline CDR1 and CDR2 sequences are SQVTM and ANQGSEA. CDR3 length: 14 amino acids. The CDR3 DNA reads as TGCAGTGGAAGACAGGGCGGCAATCCAGATACGCAGTATTTT. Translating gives CSGRQGGNPDTQYF.

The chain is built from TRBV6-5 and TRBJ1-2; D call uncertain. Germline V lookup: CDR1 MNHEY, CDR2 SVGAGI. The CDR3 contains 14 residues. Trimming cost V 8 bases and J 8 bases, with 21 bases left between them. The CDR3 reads CASLDLGRRSGYTF. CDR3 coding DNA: TGTGCCAGCCTCGATCTCGGGAGGCGGTCGGGCTACACCTTC.

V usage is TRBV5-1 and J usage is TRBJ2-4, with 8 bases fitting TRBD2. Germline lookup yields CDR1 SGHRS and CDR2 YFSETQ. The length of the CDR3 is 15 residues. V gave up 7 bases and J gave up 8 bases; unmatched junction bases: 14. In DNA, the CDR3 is TGCGCCAGCGCGAATCAGGCGGGAGGAAGGGACATTCAGTACTTC. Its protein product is CASANQAGGRDIQYF.

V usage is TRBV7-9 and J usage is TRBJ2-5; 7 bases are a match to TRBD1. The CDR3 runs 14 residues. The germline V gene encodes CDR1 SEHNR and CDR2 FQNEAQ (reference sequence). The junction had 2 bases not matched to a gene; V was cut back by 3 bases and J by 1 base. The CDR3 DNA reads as TGTGCCAGCAGCTTTAAGGGGGCCCAAGAGACCCAGTACTTC. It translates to CASSFKGAQETQYF.

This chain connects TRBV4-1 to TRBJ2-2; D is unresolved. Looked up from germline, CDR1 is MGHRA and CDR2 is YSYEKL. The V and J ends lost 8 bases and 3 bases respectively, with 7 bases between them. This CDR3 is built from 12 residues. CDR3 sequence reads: CASGQHTGELFF. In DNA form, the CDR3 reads TGCGCCAGCGGGCAGCACACCGGGGAGCTGTTTTTT.

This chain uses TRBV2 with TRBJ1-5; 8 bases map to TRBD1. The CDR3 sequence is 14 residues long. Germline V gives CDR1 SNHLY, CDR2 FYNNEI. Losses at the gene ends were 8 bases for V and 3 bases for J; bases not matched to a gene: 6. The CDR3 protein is CASRGQAYNQPQHF. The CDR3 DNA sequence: TGTGCCAGCCGGGGACAGGCTTACAATCAGCCCCAGCATTTT.

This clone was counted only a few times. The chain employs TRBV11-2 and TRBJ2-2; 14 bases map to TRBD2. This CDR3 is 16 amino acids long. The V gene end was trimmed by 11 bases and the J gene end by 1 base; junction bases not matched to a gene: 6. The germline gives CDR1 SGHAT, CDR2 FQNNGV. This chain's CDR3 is CAVGTSGGLNTGELFF. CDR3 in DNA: TGTGCCGTCGGGACTAGCGGGGGCCTGAACACCGGGGAGCTGTTTTTT.

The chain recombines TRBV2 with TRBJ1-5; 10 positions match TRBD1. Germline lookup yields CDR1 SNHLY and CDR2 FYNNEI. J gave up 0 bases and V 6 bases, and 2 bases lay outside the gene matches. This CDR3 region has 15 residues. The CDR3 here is CASRRQGASNQPQHF. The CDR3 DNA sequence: TGTGCCAGCAGGAGACAGGGGGCTAGCAATCAGCCCCAGCATTTT.

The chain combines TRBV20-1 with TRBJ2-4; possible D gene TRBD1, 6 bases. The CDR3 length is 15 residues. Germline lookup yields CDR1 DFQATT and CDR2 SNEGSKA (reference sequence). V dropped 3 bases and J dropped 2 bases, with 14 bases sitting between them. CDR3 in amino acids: CSASWGRDTKNIQYF. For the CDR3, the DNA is TGCAGTGCTAGTTGGGGGCGCGATACCAAAAACATTCAGTACTTC.

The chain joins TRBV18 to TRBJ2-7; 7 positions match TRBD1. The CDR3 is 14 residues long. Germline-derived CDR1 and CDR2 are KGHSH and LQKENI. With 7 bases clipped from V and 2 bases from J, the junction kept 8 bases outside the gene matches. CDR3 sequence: CASCRETGPYEQYF. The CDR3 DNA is TGTGCCAGCTGCAGAGAGACAGGGCCCTACGAGCAGTACTTC.

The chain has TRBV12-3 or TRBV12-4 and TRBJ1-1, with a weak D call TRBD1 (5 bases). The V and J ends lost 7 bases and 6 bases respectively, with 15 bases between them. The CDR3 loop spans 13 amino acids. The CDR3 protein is CASTAGGRSEAFF. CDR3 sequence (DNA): TGTGCCAGCACCGCGGGGGGTCGGTCTGAAGCTTTCTTT.

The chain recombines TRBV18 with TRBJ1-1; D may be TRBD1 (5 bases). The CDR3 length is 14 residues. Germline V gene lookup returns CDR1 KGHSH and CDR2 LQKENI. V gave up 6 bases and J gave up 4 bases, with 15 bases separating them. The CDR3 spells CASSGGRGGTEAFF. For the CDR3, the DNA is TGTGCCAGCTCCGGCGGGAGGGGTGGCACTGAAGCTTTCTTT.

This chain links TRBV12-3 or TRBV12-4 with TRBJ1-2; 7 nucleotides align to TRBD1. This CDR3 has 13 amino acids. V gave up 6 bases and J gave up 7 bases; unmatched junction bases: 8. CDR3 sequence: CASRPTDRVGYTF. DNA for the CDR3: TGTGCCAGCAGACCGACTGACAGGGTTGGCTACACCTTC.

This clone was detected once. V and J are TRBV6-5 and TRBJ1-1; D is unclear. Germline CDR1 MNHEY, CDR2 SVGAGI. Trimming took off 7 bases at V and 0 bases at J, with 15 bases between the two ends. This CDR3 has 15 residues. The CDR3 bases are TGTGCCAGCATGTTGAAACGGACTGTGAACACTGAAGCTTTCTTT. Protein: CASMLKRTVNTEAFF.

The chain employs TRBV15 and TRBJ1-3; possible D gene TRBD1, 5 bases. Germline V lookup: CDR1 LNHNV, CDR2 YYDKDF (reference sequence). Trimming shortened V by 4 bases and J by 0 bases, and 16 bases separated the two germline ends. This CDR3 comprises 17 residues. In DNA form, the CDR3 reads TGTGCCACCAGCACCAGGGCTAGTCGTTTCTCTGGAAACACCATATATTTT. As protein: CATSTRASRFSGNTIYF.

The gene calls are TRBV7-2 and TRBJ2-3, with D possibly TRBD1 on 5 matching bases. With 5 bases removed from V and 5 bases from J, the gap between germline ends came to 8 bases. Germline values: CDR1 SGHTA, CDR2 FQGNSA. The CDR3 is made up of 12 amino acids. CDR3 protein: CASSPQGDTQYF. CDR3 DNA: TGTGCCAGCAGCCCCCAGGGAGATACGCAGTATTTT.

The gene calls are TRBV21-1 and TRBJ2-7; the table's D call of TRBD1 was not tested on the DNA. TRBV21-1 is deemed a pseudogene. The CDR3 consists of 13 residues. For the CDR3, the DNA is TGTGCCAGCATGCTACAGGGTCCCTACGAGCAGTACGTC. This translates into CASMLQGPYEQYV.

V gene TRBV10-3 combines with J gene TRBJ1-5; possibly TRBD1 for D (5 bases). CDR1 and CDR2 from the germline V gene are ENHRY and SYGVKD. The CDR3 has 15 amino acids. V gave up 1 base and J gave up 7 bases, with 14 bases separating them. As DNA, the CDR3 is TGTGCCATCAGTGAGTTATGGGGCGTAGGACAGCCCCAGCATTTT. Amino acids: CAISELWGVGQPQHF.

The CDR3 reads CASSSLLAGEKRSYEQFF. CDR3 nucleotides: TGTGCCAGCAGCTCACTACTAGCGGGAGAGAAACGGAGCTATGAGCAGTTCTTC. The gene calls are TRBV11-2 and TRBJ2-1, with TRBD2 matching 11 bases. This CDR3 spans 18 amino acids. Germline CDR1 is SGHAT and CDR2 is FQNNGV. Trimming cost V 4 bases and J 8 bases; bases outside gene matches: 16.